Shown below are 8 T cell receptor beta chains from a single sample sequenced in a study of blood T cell repertoires in COVID-19. Generated by immunoSEQ multiplex PCR, the TCRdb table keeps only in-frame clones and is missing some. The repertoire includes about 45,000 clones, around four fifths of them detected once, and approximately 6.1% sits in the top ten. The sequencing sample was made of peripheral blood. Receptors were obtained from a woman aged 80 or over with acute or convalescent COVID-19.

This sequence joins TRBV19 and TRBJ2-1; 9 bases match TRBD1. The trim removed 9 bases at V and 7 bases at J, leaving 7 bases unmatched. From germline, CDR1 is LNHDA and CDR2 SQIVND (reference sequence). The CDR3 spans 13 residues. The CDR3: CASRRDRENEQFF. The CDR3 bases are TGTGCCAGCAGACGGGACAGGGAAAATGAGCAGTTCTTC.

V and J are TRBV21-1 and TRBJ2-7; TRBD2, as called in the table, went unchecked against the DNA. TRBV21-1 is shown as a pseudogene. This CDR3 spans 20 amino acids. The CDR3 is CASSTSPIPRGLLKTYEQYF. CDR3 coding DNA: TGTGCCAGCAGCACGAGCCCTATTCCGCGCGGACTCCTCAAAACCTACGAGCAGTACTTC.

The V gene is TRBV5-6, the J gene TRBJ2-7; no clear D. Germline V CDR1 and CDR2: SGHDT, YYEEEE. This CDR3 comprises 16 residues. V lost 1 base to trimming and J lost 1 base, with 15 bases between them. The DNA for the CDR3 is TGTGCCAGCAGCTTGTGGTGGGCAGGCCAGTCCTACGAGCAGTACTTC. This codes for CASSLWWAGQSYEQYF.

The chain combines TRBV7-3 with TRBJ1-2; D gene ambiguous. Trimming pared 5 bases from V and 8 bases from J, leaving 18 bases between. This CDR3 spans 14 amino acids. Germline V gene sequence: CDR1 SGHTA, CDR2 FQGTGA. The CDR3 loop is CASSPSGPTGGYTF. The CDR3, as DNA: TGTGCCAGCAGCCCGTCGGGTCCTACTGGCGGCTACACCTTC.

The chain is built from TRBV5-6 and TRBJ1-2; D remains unclear. V gave up 1 base and J gave up 4 bases, with 14 bases separating them. From germline, CDR1 is SGHDT and CDR2 YYEEEE. The length of the CDR3 is 15 residues. The CDR3 protein is CASSLRSGLGYGYTF. The CDR3 DNA is TGTGCCAGCAGCTTGAGGTCAGGCCTTGGCTATGGCTACACCTTC. Full variable domain (missing parts from reference TRBV5-6 and TRBJ1-2): DAGVTQSPTHLIKTRGQQVTLRCSPKSGHDTVSWYQQALGQGPQFIFQYYEEEERQRGNFPDRFSGHQFPNYSSELNVNALLLGDSALYLCASSLRSGLGYGYTFGSGTRLTVV.

J is TRBJ2-7 and V is TRBV5-4, with D uncertain. The CDR3 length is 13 residues. From germline, CDR1 is SGHNT and CDR2 YYREEE (reference sequence). V was pared by 0 bases and J by 4 bases, with 8 bases between. The CDR3 sequence is CASSLALDYEQYF. The DNA for the CDR3 is TGTGCCAGCAGCTTGGCCCTAGATTACGAGCAGTACTTC.

The V call is TRBV6-5, the J call TRBJ2-5; possibly TRBD2 for D (6 bases). V was pared by 7 bases and J by 1 base, with 10 bases between. The CDR3 has 13 amino acids. Germline V gene sequence: CDR1 MNHEY, CDR2 SVGAGI. The CDR3 DNA reads as TGTGCCAGCACCTGGACTATCCAAGAGACCCAGTACTTC. Translating gives CASTWTIQETQYF.

This clone came up once. The V and J genes are TRBV13 and TRBJ2-7; TRBD1 agrees at 7 bases. Germline CDR1 PRHDT, CDR2 FYEKMQ (reference sequence). The CDR3 has 15 amino acids. V dropped 5 bases and J dropped 2; count of bases not matched to a gene: 9. CDR3 DNA: TGTGCCAGCAGCCAATCGGGACAGCGGACCTACGAGCAGTACTTC. Its protein is CASSQSGQRTYEQYF.